These 14 T cell receptor beta chains originate from one sample sequenced in a study of glioma-infiltrating T cells. The iRepertoire nested amplicon-rescue multiplex PCR amplified TCR alpha and beta CDR3s from RNA. One entry per CDR3 protein results from TCRdb running MiXCR on the multiplex PCR reads. The table shows around 43,000 distinct CDR3 sequences, with around 22% occurring only once. Sequenced: glioma tissue, nonneoplastic brain tissue, or PBMCs (not recorded which). The receptors stem from a human donor with low-grade glioma or glioblastoma, undergoing nonglioma brain surgery, or in good health (not recorded which).

This clonotype was counted ten times or more. The rearrangement joins TRBV7-9 to TRBJ2-3, with 8 nucleotides matching TRBD2. CDR1 and CDR2 from the germline V gene are SEHNR and FQNEAQ (reference sequence). The CDR3 extends over 15 amino acids. V lost 3 bases, J lost 0 bases, and 2 bases stayed unmatched. CDR3 sequence reads: CASSFAGGSTDTQYF. The CDR3 bases are TGTGCCAGCAGCTTTGCGGGGGGAAGCACAGATACGCAGTATTTT.

This clonotype came up many times. The rearrangement links TRBV14 to TRBJ2-7; possible D gene TRBD1, 6 bases. Germline CDR1 reads SGHDN; CDR2 reads FVKESK. There are 16 residues in the CDR3. V was shortened by 4 bases and J by 2 bases, with 18 bases between the two germline ends. In nucleotides, the CDR3 is TGTGCCAGCAGCCCTCTGGACAGCCGAACCCCCTACGAGCAGTACTTC. As protein: CASSPLDSRTPYEQYF.

This clonotype has a count of ten or more. The chain carries TRBV5-4 and TRBJ2-3, with 9 bases identical to TRBD2. Germline-derived CDR1 and CDR2 are SGHNT and YYREEE (reference sequence). The CDR3 runs 15 residues. The ends lost 3 bases at V and 4 bases at J; junction bases unmatched: 6. The CDR3 coding sequence is TGTGCCAGCAGCTCACAAGCGGGAGGCTCAGATACGCAGTATTTT. It specifies CASSSQAGGSDTQYF.

This chain connects TRBV29-1 to TRBJ2-1; 8 nucleotides match TRBD2. The CDR3 covers 10 residues. Germline CDR1 and CDR2: SQVTM and ANQGSEA. V trimming: 6 bases; J trimming: 15 bases; junction bases outside the gene matches: 7. The CDR3 nucleotides read TGCAGCGTCACCGGGACTAGACCGTTCTTC. Translating gives CSVTGTRPFF.

V gene TRBV27 combines with J gene TRBJ1-1; D is ambiguous. Germline assignment: CDR1 MNHEY and CDR2 SMNVEV (reference sequence). The V and J ends lost 5 bases and 3 bases respectively, with 10 bases between them. The CDR3 has 13 amino acids. CDR3 sequence: CASSLLTYTEAFF. Here the CDR3 DNA reads TGTGCCAGCAGTCTCTTAACGTACACTGAAGCTTTCTTT.

In this sample, this clonotype turned up many times. The chain couples TRBV7-2 to TRBJ2-7; D not resolved. Looked up from germline, CDR1 is SGHTA and CDR2 is FQGNSA. The germline V and J ends were trimmed by 5 bases and 4 bases, with 18 bases remaining between them. This CDR3 has 15 amino acids. This CDR3 is CASSLYMGEAYEQYF. The CDR3 DNA sequence: TGTGCCAGCAGCCTGTACATGGGTGAGGCATACGAGCAGTACTTC.

This clonotype was recorded at least ten times. The gene calls are TRBV24-1 and TRBJ2-1, with D possibly being TRBD1 or TRBD2 (5 bases each). Germline-derived CDR1 and CDR2 are KGHDR and SFDVKD. The CDR3 length is 12 residues. V was shortened by 9 bases and J by 13 bases, with 18 bases between the two germline ends. This chain's CDR3 is CATGTSLWPQFF. CDR3 DNA: TGTGCCACCGGGACCAGTCTTTGGCCTCAGTTCTTC.

This clonotype was recorded a few times. This chain joins TRBV29-1 and TRBJ2-7; 9 bases are a match to TRBD1. The germline CDR1 and CDR2 sequences are SQVTM and ANQGSEA. CDR3 size: 13 residues. V lost 6 bases to trimming and J lost 6 bases; unmatched junction nucleotides: 9. The CDR3 is CSVAGTGSSEQYF. Written as DNA, the CDR3 is TGCAGCGTGGCCGGGACAGGGTCGTCCGAGCAGTACTTC.

This clonotype was observed at least ten times. The chain couples TRBV25-1 to TRBJ1-2, with no clear D. The V and J ends lost 6 bases and 6 bases respectively, with 14 bases between them. CDR1 and CDR2 from the germline V gene are MGHDK and SYGVNS. The CDR3 has 13 amino acids. The CDR3 DNA is TGTGCCAGCAGCCATGGGAACGCCGATGGCTACACCTTC. Translation gives CASSHGNADGYTF.

This clonotype occurred many times. V is TRBV3-1 and J is TRBJ2-5, with D possibly matching TRBD1 (6 bases). The CDR3 length is 14 residues. Per germline, CDR1 LGHDT and CDR2 YNNKEL (reference sequence). Trimming took 3 bases from V and 3 from J, leaving 11 bases between them. The CDR3 DNA follows: TGTGCCAGCAGCCATCCGGCAGGGGAAGAGACCCAGTACTTC. It codes for CASSHPAGEETQYF.

There are many counts of this clonotype. The chain links TRBV2 to TRBJ1-1; a weak D match, TRBD1 (5 bases). Deletions cut 6 bases from V and 0 bases from J, with 23 bases between. CDR3 length: 18 amino acids. CDR1 is SNHLY, CDR2 FYNNEI, per germline. The CDR3 region has the DNA TGTGCCAGCAGCCGCAGTGTCGCTCCGACAGAGTTGAACACTGAAGCTTTCTTT. It yields the protein CASSRSVAPTELNTEAFF.

V gene TRBV5-5 combines with J gene TRBJ1-1; D is ambiguous. Between the trimmed V and J ends, which lost 0 bases and 5 bases, there was a span of 14 bases. This CDR3 has 15 residues. CDR1 is SGHKS and CDR2 is YYEKEE in the germline V gene (reference sequence). CDR3 coding DNA: TGTGCCAGCAGCTTGGAAGGGAAAAGGAAAACTGAAGCTTTCTTT. Its translation is CASSLEGKRKTEAFF.

This clonotype was recorded at least ten times. This sequence joins TRBV6-1 and TRBJ2-7; D might be TRBD1 (6 bases). Between the trimmed V and J ends, which lost 5 bases and 3 bases, there was a span of 8 bases. The length of the CDR3 is 12 residues. CDR1 MNHNS and CDR2 SASEGT come from the germline V gene. The CDR3 loop is CASSQGFYEQYF. CDR3 sequence (DNA): TGTGCCAGCAGTCAGGGGTTCTACGAGCAGTACTTC.

Points on this clonotype: This clone may be a read error of a much larger clone one base away. V usage is TRBV5-4 and J usage is TRBJ2-7; the match to TRBD2 covers 8 bases. The CDR3 length is 15 residues. Trimming at V came to 4 bases and at J to 2 bases, leaving 8 bases not matched to a gene. Germline loops: CDR1 SGHNT, CDR2 YYREEE (reference sequence). CDR3: CASSMGGSGAYEQYF. Written as DNA, the CDR3 is TGTGCCAGCAGCATGGGCGGTAGCGGGGCCTACGAGCAGTACTTC.